The 9 T cell receptor beta chains presented below share a single source sample, sequenced in a study of T cell responses to AZD1222 COVID-19 vaccine. This table comes from immunoSEQ multiplex PCR, and its TCRdb copy is limited to in-frame clones, with some not included. The table lists 100,000 to 150,000 clones, about 89% of them singletons, with 4% to 5% in the top ten. The material was peripheral blood, obtained on day 0 of AZD1222 vaccination. These receptors all come from an adult in good health.

V gene TRBV4-3 combines with J gene TRBJ1-2; no firm D call. The germline CDR1 and CDR2 sequences are LGHNA and YSLEER. The V end was cut by 3 bases, the J end by 2 bases, with 10 bases between. The CDR3 has 14 residues. The CDR3: CASSQVLLNYGYTF. CDR3 nucleotides: TGCGCCAGCAGCCAGGTTTTACTGAACTATGGCTACACCTTC.

The chain couples TRBV30 to TRBJ1-1, with 7 bases aligning to TRBD1. Germline V gives CDR1 GTSNPN, CDR2 SVGIG (reference sequence). This CDR3 comprises 13 residues. The V and J ends lost 0 bases and 11 bases, in that order; junction bases with no gene match: 9. In nucleotides, the CDR3 is TGTGCCTGGAGTGTAAAGGGGGCGCCGGGGGCTTTCTTT. This translates into CAWSVKGAPGAFF.

Points on this clone: Different DNA sequences within this sample yield the same CDR3. The chain combines TRBV19 with TRBJ2-3, with 9 bases lining up with TRBD2. In germline, CDR1 is LNHDA, CDR2 SQIVND (reference sequence). Trimming cost V 4 bases and J 6 bases; bases outside gene matches: 2. This CDR3 comprises 13 residues. CDR3 nucleotide sequence: TGTGCCAGTAGTACCGGACTAGCGGATACGCAGTATTTT. Its translation is CASSTGLADTQYF.

The chain recombines TRBV5-1 with TRBJ2-3; either TRBD1 or TRBD2 may supply D (6 bases each). This CDR3 spans 17 amino acids. Trimming took off 3 bases at V and 4 bases at J, with 21 bases between the two ends. Germline V lookup: CDR1 SGHRS, CDR2 YFSETQ. The CDR3: CASSWGAGRKKADTQYF. As DNA, the CDR3 is TGCGCCAGCAGCTGGGGGGCGGGACGGAAGAAGGCAGATACGCAGTATTTT.

The V and J genes are TRBV19 and TRBJ2-4; TRBD1 matches at 9 bases. The CDR3 runs to 16 residues. Per germline, CDR1 LNHDA and CDR2 SQIVND (reference sequence). Germline trimming cut 3 bases from V and 0 bases from J; bases unmatched to any gene: 3. The CDR3 loop is CASSIPGQGAKNIQYF. DNA for the CDR3: TGTGCCAGTAGTATCCCGGGACAGGGAGCCAAAAACATTCAGTACTTC.

The chain couples TRBV18 to TRBJ2-7; 7 nucleotides align to TRBD2. Unmatched junction bases numbered 16, after V lost 1 base and J lost 7 bases. The germline gives CDR1 KGHSH, CDR2 LQKENI. CDR3 length: 17 amino acids. CDR3 in amino acids: CASSPRGSDGGSGEQYF. The CDR3 nucleotides are TGTGCCAGCTCACCACGCGGGTCCGACGGGGGGAGTGGGGAGCAGTACTTC.

This clone appeared a few times. The chain carries TRBV18 and TRBJ2-2; D is unresolved. The V end was cut by 2 bases, the J end by 1 base, with 2 bases between. Looked up from germline, CDR1 is KGHSH and CDR2 is LQKENI. CDR3 size: 13 residues. CDR3 in amino acids: CASSPENTGELFF. CDR3 bases: TGTGCCAGCTCACCAGAGAACACCGGGGAGCTGTTTTTT.

The rearrangement links TRBV7-8 to TRBJ2-5, with 9 positions matching TRBD2. Germline lookup yields CDR1 SGHVS and CDR2 FQNEAQ. The CDR3 spans 16 residues. Trimming took 5 bases from V and 9 from J; bases not matched to a gene: 16. The chain's CDR3 is CASSPMRVAGAWAQYF. The CDR3 bases are TGTGCCAGCAGCCCAATGAGAGTAGCGGGGGCCTGGGCCCAGTACTTC. Combining the CDR3 with reference TRBV7-8 and TRBJ2-5 gives the whole variable domain GAGVSQSPRYKVAKRGQDVALRCDPISGHVSLFWYQQALGQGPEFLTYFQNEAQLDKSGLPSDRFFAERPEGSVSTLKIQRTQQEDSAVYLCASSPMRVAGAWAQYFGPGTRLLVL.

The CDR3 DNA reads TGTGCCAGCAGTTTACCCGGTAGGGTTGGCGAAAAACTGTTTTTT. It specifies CASSLPGRVGEKLFF. This rearrangement joins TRBV28 to TRBJ1-4; no reliable D call. V gave up 2 bases and J gave up 8 bases, with 15 bases separating them. Germline V gene sequence: CDR1 MDHEN, CDR2 SYDVKM. The CDR3 consists of 15 residues.